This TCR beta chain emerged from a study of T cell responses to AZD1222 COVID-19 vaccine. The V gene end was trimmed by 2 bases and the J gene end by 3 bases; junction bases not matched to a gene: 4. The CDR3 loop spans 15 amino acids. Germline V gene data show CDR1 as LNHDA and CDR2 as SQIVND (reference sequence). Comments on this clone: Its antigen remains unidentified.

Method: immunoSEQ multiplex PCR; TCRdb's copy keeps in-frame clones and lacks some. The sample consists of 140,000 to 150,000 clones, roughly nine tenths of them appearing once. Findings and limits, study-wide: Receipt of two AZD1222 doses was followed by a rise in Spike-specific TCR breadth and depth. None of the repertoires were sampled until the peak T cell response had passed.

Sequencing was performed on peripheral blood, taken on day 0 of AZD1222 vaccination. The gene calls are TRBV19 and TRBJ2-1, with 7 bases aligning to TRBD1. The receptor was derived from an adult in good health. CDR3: CASSIQGGGYNEQFF. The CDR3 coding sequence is TGTGCCAGTAGTATACAAGGGGGCGGCTACAATGAGCAGTTCTTC.